One sample yielded the 9 T cell receptor beta chains listed below, sequenced in a study of T-cell memory formation after mild COVID-19. TCRdb independently ran MiXCR on the 5' RACE reads; one entry per CDR3 protein. The sample has about 340,000 distinct CDR3 sequences, 13% to 15% seen once. Material for sequencing was PBMCs or a T cell subset sorted from them (not recorded which). The receptors here all came from a man aged 18 to 30 who had mild COVID-19 (a few samples of this study predate the infection). Cell type and time point are not known.

This chain links TRBV6-2 or TRBV6-3 with TRBJ2-2; maybe TRBD2 (5 bases). Per germline, CDR1 MNHEY and CDR2 SVGEGT. This CDR3 is 12 amino acids long. V was pared by 8 bases and J by 4 bases, with 8 bases between. CDR3 nucleotides: TGTGCCAGCGGGGAGAGCACCGGGGAGCTGTTTTTT. Encoded protein: CASGESTGELFF.

The table lists this clonotype with a few counts. The chain is built from TRBV4-3 and TRBJ1-6; 9 bases are a match to TRBD1. Germline loops: CDR1 LGHNA, CDR2 YSLEER. The J segment lost 9 bases and the V segment lost 1 base, leaving 4 bases of the junction unmatched. This CDR3 comprises 15 residues. The CDR3 DNA is TGCGCCAGCAGCCAAGCGGGACAGGGTGGTTCACCCCTCCACTTT. Encoded protein: CASSQAGQGGSPLHF.

The chain couples TRBV7-3 to TRBJ2-2; 9 bases line up with TRBD2. The CDR3 has 15 residues. Germline V gene data show CDR1 as SGHTA and CDR2 as FQGTGA. V shed 6 bases, J shed 7 bases, and the junction held 9 bases outside the gene matches. This CDR3 reads CASRRRGGADGELFF. The CDR3 DNA reads TGTGCCAGCAGGAGGCGCGGGGGGGCCGACGGGGAGCTGTTTTTT.

The sample holds many counts of this clonotype. V usage is TRBV6-5 and J usage is TRBJ2-1; possible D gene TRBD1, 6 bases. V was cut by 7 bases and J by 8 bases, with 12 bases left in between. Germline loops: CDR1 MNHEY, CDR2 SVGAGI. This CDR3 region has 12 residues. DNA of the CDR3: TGTGCCAGCACTGGGGACACCTATGAGCAGTTCTTC. Translation gives CASTGDTYEQFF.

This clonotype was seen more than once but under ten times. This chain links TRBV20-1 with TRBJ2-5, with 9 bases lining up with TRBD1. V shed 4 bases and J 4 bases; nucleotides not matched to a gene: 4. Per germline, CDR1 DFQATT and CDR2 SNEGSKA (reference sequence). The CDR3 is made up of 13 amino acids. CDR3 nucleotides: TGCAGTGCTACGCGACAGGGGGGAGAGACCCAGTACTTC. Its protein is CSATRQGGETQYF.

This clonotype was counted only a few times. The rearrangement uses TRBV19 and TRBJ2-5; D is unclear. CDR1 and CDR2 (germline): LNHDA, SQIVND (reference sequence). This CDR3 region has 15 residues. Trimming stripped 5 bases from V and 1 base from J, with 14 bases between. The CDR3 DNA is TGTGCCAGTAGTTCGGTAAAAACCGGCCAAGAGACCCAGTACTTC. Translated, it gives CASSSVKTGQETQYF.

This sequence joins TRBV10-2 and TRBJ2-7; 10 bases fit TRBD2. Germline lookup yields CDR1 WSHSY and CDR2 SAAADI. CDR3 length equals 16 residues. V shed 7 bases, J shed 2 bases, and the junction held 11 bases outside the gene matches. CDR3 amino acids: CASKLAGSLETYEQYF. CDR3 coding DNA: TGCGCCAGCAAACTAGCGGGGTCCTTGGAGACCTACGAGCAGTACTTC.

This clonotype was recorded many times. The chain carries TRBV7-2 and TRBJ2-2; D call uncertain. Trimming took 2 bases from V and 7 from J, leaving 5 bases between them. This CDR3 has 12 amino acids. Germline assignment: CDR1 SGHTA and CDR2 FQGNSA. CDR3 in DNA: TGTGCCAGCAGCTTAAGGATCGGGGAGCTGTTTTTT. Amino acids: CASSLRIGELFF.

This clonotype was counted only a few times. V is TRBV5-1 and J is TRBJ1-6; D ambiguous. CDR1 is SGHRS, CDR2 YFSETQ, per germline. CDR3 length: 15 residues. V lost 0 bases and J lost 6, with 10 bases in between. The CDR3 spells CASSLEGPVNSPLHF. The CDR3 DNA reads as TGCGCCAGCAGCTTGGAAGGGCCCGTTAATTCACCCCTCCACTTT.